These T cell receptor beta chains were read from a single sample in a study of early T cells in non-severe SARS-CoV-2 infection. TCRdb itself ran the 5' RACE reads through MiXCR, one entry per CDR3 protein. The repertoire consists of 45,000 to 75,000 distinct CDR3 sequences, with roughly 5.9% occurring once and the leading ten covering almost 7%. Material: whole blood. These receptor sequences come from an adult who was a healthcare worker with PCR-confirmed SARS-CoV-2 infection or an uninfected control (not recorded which). Each CDR3 is given with its conserved first and last residue. A D gene is named only where the DNA matches it firmly. Not all rows give a size; the values are once, few, many and, for expanded clones, a class.

few	TRBV2	NA	TRBJ2-7	CASKYRAGAEQYF	TGTGCCAGCAAGTACAGGGCTGGCGCCGAGCAGTACTTC
NA	TRBV20-1	NA	TRBJ1-1	CSARDPANTEAFF	TGCAGTGCTAGAGATCCGGCGAACACTGAAGCTTTCTTT
many	TRBV12-3/TRBV12-4	NA	TRBJ1-1	CASSFLHVNTEAFF	TGTGCCAGCAGTTTTTTACACGTAAACACTGAAGCTTTCTTT
many	TRBV29-1	TRBD1	TRBJ2-1	CSVEVTGVTNEQFF	TGCAGCGTTGAGGTTACAGGGGTTACCAATGAGCAGTTCTTC
many	TRBV6-2/TRBV6-3	TRBD2	TRBJ2-2	CASSYSNPGRTGELFF	TGTGCCAGCAGTTACTCGAACCCCGGGAGGACCGGGGAGCTGTTTTTT
many	TRBV20-1	TRBD1	TRBJ2-2	CSANRQGAVTGELFF	TGCAGTGCAAACCGACAGGGGGCGGTAACCGGGGAGCTGTTTTTT
many	TRBV7-9	NA	TRBJ2-7	CASSFAGSSYEQYF	TGTGCCAGCAGCTTCGCGGGTAGCTCCTACGAGCAGTACTTC
many	TRBV29-1	NA	TRBJ1-2	CSVTTGNYGYTF	TGCAGCGTTACAACAGGAAACTATGGCTACACCTTC
many	TRBV5-6	NA	TRBJ2-7	CASSSPFLQSYEQYF	TGTGCCAGCAGCTCCCCCTTCCTGCAATCCTACGAGCAGTACTTC
many	TRBV20-1	NA	TRBJ1-5	CSALGPSTPNSNQPQHF	TGCAGTGCTTTAGGACCGTCCACCCCGAATAGCAATCAGCCCCAGCATTTT
many	TRBV4-1	NA	TRBJ2-6	CASSQGGFVLIGANVLTF	TGCGCCAGCAGCCAAGGGGGCTTCGTCTTGATTGGGGCCAACGTCCTGACTTTC
many	TRBV7-9	NA	TRBJ1-1	CASSSPQGLNTEAFF	TGTGCCAGCAGCTCGCCGCAGGGATTGAACACTGAAGCTTTCTTT
few	TRBV13	NA	TRBJ2-7	CASSLKGGEQYF	TGTGCCAGCAGCTTAAAAGGAGGCGAGCAGTACTTC
many	TRBV5-1	NA	TRBJ2-1	CASSLVGMGNEQFF	TGCGCCAGCAGCTTGGTAGGGATGGGCAATGAGCAGTTCTTC
NA	TRBV29-1	NA	TRBJ2-2	CSVDSGSTGELFF	TGCAGCGTTGATTCGGGGTCCACCGGGGAGCTGTTTTTT
many	TRBV7-2	TRBD2	TRBJ2-7	CASSSRTSGGAYEQYF	TGTGCCAGCAGCAGCAGGACTAGCGGGGGGGCCTACGAGCAGTACTTC
few	TRBV2	TRBD2	TRBJ2-1	CASRPELAGYNEQFF	TGTGCCAGCAGGCCTGAGCTAGCGGGGTACAATGAGCAGTTCTTC
many	TRBV6-2/TRBV6-3	TRBD1	TRBJ1-1	CASSHSRSSGQGTAFF	TGTGCCAGCAGTCACTCACGGAGTTCGGGACAGGGGACAGCTTTCTTT
few	TRBV7-9	TRBD2	TRBJ2-1	CASSLSGKEFF	TGTGCCAGCAGCTTAAGCGGGAAGGAGTTCTTC
many	TRBV9	TRBD2	TRBJ2-3	CASSRGGLLTDTQYF	TGTGCCAGCAGCCGGGGGGGCCTTCTCACAGATACGCAGTATTTT
NA	TRBV5-1	NA	TRBJ2-2	CASSLGHPTGELFF	TGCGCCAGCAGCTTGGGACATCCAACCGGGGAGCTGTTTTTT
many	TRBV4-1	TRBD2	TRBJ2-1	CASSQEIAGVVNEQFF	TGCGCCAGCAGCCAAGAAATAGCGGGAGTCGTAAATGAGCAGTTCTTC
many	TRBV3-1	NA	TRBJ2-1	CASSQVPGSNEQFF	TGTGCCAGCAGCCAAGTCCCAGGATCCAATGAGCAGTTCTTC
many	TRBV7-2	TRBD2	TRBJ2-3	CASSLRPAGVTDTQYF	TGTGCCAGCAGCTTACGGCCAGCGGGAGTGACAGATACGCAGTATTTT
NA	TRBV20-1	NA	TRBJ1-2	CSATNRTNYGYTF	TGCAGTGCCACTAATCGAACTAACTATGGCTACACCTTC
many	TRBV7-2	NA	TRBJ2-5	CASSLDRVKTQYF	TGTGCCAGCAGCTTAGACAGGGTAAAGACCCAGTACTTC
many	TRBV4-3	NA	TRBJ2-2	CASSQGQNTGELFF	TGCGCCAGCAGCCAAGGACAGAACACCGGGGAGCTGTTTTTT
many	TRBV12-3/TRBV12-4	NA	TRBJ1-5	CASSASVGRNQPQHF	TGTGCCAGCAGTGCTTCAGTGGGCCGGAATCAGCCCCAGCATTTT
many	TRBV5-6	NA	TRBJ2-5	CASSLGSFQETQYF	TGTGCCAGCAGCTTGGGGTCTTTCCAAGAGACCCAGTACTTC
many	TRBV20-1	TRBD2	TRBJ2-2	CSAPLAGGGTGELFF	TGCAGTGCCCCCCTGGCGGGAGGCGGGACCGGGGAGCTGTTTTTT
many	TRBV5-6	TRBD1	TRBJ1-6	CASSLLGQGVDSPLHF	TGTGCCAGCAGCTTGTTGGGACAGGGGGTTGATTCACCCCTCCACTTT